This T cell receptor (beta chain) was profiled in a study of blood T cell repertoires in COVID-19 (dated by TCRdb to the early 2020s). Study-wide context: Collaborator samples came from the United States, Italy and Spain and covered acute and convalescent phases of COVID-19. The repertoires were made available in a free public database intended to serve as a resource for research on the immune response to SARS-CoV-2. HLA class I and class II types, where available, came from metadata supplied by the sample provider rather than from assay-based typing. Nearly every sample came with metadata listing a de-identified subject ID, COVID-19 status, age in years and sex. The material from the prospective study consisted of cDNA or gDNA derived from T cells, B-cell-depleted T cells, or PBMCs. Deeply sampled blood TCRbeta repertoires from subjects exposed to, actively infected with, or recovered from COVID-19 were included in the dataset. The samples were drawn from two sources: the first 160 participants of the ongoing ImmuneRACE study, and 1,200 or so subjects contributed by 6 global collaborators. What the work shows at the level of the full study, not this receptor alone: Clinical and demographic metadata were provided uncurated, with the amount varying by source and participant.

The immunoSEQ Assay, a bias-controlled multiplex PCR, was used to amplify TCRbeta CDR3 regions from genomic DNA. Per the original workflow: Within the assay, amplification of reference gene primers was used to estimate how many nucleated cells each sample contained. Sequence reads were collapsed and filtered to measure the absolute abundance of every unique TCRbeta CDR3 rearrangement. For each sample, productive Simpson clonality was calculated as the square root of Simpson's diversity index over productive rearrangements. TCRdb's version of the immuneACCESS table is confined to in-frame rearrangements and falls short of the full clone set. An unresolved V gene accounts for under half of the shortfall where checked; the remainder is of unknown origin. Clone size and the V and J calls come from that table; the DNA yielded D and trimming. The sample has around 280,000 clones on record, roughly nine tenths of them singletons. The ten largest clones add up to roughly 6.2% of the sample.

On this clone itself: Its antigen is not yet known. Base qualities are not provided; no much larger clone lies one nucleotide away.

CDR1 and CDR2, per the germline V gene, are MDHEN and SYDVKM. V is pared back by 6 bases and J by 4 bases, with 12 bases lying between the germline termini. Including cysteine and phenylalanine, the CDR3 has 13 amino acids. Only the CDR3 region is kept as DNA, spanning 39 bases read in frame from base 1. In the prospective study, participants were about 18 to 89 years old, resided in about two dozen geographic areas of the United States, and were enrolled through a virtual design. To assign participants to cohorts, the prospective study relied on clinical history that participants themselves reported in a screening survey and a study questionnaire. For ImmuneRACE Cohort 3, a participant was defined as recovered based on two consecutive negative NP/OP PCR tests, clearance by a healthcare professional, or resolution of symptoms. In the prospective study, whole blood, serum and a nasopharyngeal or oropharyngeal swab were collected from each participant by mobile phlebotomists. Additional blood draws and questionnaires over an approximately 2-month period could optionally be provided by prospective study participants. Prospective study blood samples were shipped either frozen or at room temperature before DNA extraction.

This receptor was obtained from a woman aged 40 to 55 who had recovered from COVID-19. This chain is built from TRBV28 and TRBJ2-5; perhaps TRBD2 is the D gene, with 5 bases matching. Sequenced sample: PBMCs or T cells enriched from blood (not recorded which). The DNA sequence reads TGTGCCAGCAGCCGAACCCGGGGAGAGACCCAGTACTTC. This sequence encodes CASSRTRGETQYF.